Following are 21 T cell receptor beta chains from one sample sequenced in a study of naive and memory T cell subsets. An equimolar mix of two oligonucleotides served as the beta constant-region primer for TRBC1 and TRBC2. Ligated cDNA was amplified by four rounds of PCR with nested alpha and beta constant-region primers and SP2. From the UMI-ligation and nested PCR reads, TCRdb called clonotypes with MiXCR, one entry per CDR3 protein. Of approximately 80,000 distinct CDR3 sequences in the sample, around 9% are singletons; the top ten hold 0.95% to 1.5%. The sample comprised naive CD8+ T cells from blood. The receptors originated from a human donor in good health.

This clonotype was counted only a few times. V usage is TRBV7-1 and J usage is TRBJ2-1; 12 bases fit TRBD2. TRBV7-1 is an ORF for which the function is uncertain. The CDR3 is made up of 19 amino acids. V was clipped by 3 bases and J by 4 bases; unmatched bases: 13. The CDR3 is CASSSLGATSGRVYNEQFF. The CDR3 nucleotides are TGTGCCAGCAGCTCTTTAGGGGCGACTAGCGGGAGAGTATACAATGAGCAGTTCTTC.

V usage is TRBV5-8 and J usage is TRBJ1-5; 7 positions agree with TRBD1. V was pared by 4 bases and J by 6 bases, with 7 bases of the junction left unmatched. The CDR3 has 14 residues. Germline V gene data show CDR1 as SGHTS and CDR2 as YDEGEE. CDR3: CASSAAGGGQPQHF. CDR3 sequence (DNA): TGTGCCAGCAGCGCCGCAGGGGGTGGTCAGCCCCAGCATTTT. Using reference TRBV5-8 and TRBJ1-5 for the parts outside the CDR3, the full variable domain is EAGVTQSPTHLIKTRGQQATLRCSPISGHTSVYWYQQALGLGLQFLLWYDEGEERNRGNFPPRFSGRQFPNYSSELNVNALELEDSALYLCASSAAGGGQPQHFGDGTRLSIL.

The DNA for the CDR3 is TGCAGTGCTAGAGATCTAGGGAACCGCCAAGAGACCCAGTACTTC. Protein sequence: CSARDLGNRQETQYF. This chain joins TRBV20-1 and TRBJ2-5; D is unresolved. The V end lost 0 bases, the J end lost 1 base, and 12 bases lay between the germline ends. The CDR3 is 15 amino acids. CDR1 and CDR2 from the germline V gene are DFQATT and SNEGSKA (reference sequence).

The gene calls are TRBV7-6 and TRBJ2-7; the match to TRBD1 covers 9 bases. The germline CDR1 and CDR2 sequences are SGHVS and FNYEAQ. With V trimmed by 5 bases and J by 2 bases, 7 bases remained unmatched. The CDR3 runs 15 residues. The CDR3 DNA follows: TGTGCCAGCAGCCCCGGACAGGGGAGAACCTACGAGCAGTACTTC. Encoded protein: CASSPGQGRTYEQYF. Using reference TRBV7-6 and TRBJ2-7 for the parts outside the CDR3, the full variable domain is GAGVSQSPRYKVTKRGQDVALRCDPISGHVSLYWYRQALGQGPEFLTYFNYEAQQDKSGLPNDRFSAERPEGSISTLTIQRTEQRDSAMYRCASSPGQGRTYEQYFGPGTRLTVT.

The table lists this clonotype with many counts. The gene calls are TRBV29-1 and TRBJ2-7; the D is unclear. Trimming took off 2 bases at V and 0 bases at J, with 11 bases between the two ends. Germline-derived CDR1 and CDR2 are SQVTM and ANQGSEA. This CDR3 has 14 amino acids. The chain's CDR3 is CSVESWASSYEQYF. The CDR3 bases are TGCAGCGTTGAATCGTGGGCAAGCTCCTACGAGCAGTACTTC.

This clonotype was counted ten times or more. The chain is built from TRBV7-2 and TRBJ2-1; D uncertain. The length of the CDR3 is 16 residues. Germline loops: CDR1 SGHTA, CDR2 FQGNSA. V lost 2 bases and J 6 bases, leaving 17 bases between the germline ends. CDR3 DNA sequence: TGTGCCAGCAGCTTAAGAGCAGTTGCGGTTCTCAATGAGCAGTTCTTC. Encoded protein: CASSLRAVAVLNEQFF.

This clonotype has at least ten counts. The chain carries TRBV10-3 and TRBJ1-3; 9 positions match TRBD1. Germline V gene sequence: CDR1 ENHRY, CDR2 SYGVKD. The trim removed 6 bases at V and 2 bases at J, leaving 17 bases unmatched. The CDR3 totals 19 residues. The CDR3: CAIRTASTGGKIPGNTIYF. The CDR3 DNA reads TGTGCCATCAGGACTGCGTCAACAGGGGGCAAAATTCCTGGAAACACCATATATTTT.

In this sample, this clonotype turned up many times. The chain employs TRBV11-2 and TRBJ2-2; D is unclear. This CDR3 contains 14 residues. Trimming cost V 0 bases and J 1 base, with 3 bases left between them. Germline V CDR1 and CDR2: SGHAT, FQNNGV. CDR3 bases: TGTGCCAGCAGCTTAGAGGGGAACACCGGGGAGCTGTTTTTT. Amino acids: CASSLEGNTGELFF.

The rearrangement links TRBV29-1 to TRBJ2-2; 8 nucleotides agree with TRBD1. The CDR3 sequence is 13 residues long. J gave up 1 base and V 7 bases, and 2 bases lay outside the gene matches. The germline CDR1 and CDR2 sequences are SQVTM and ANQGSEA. The CDR3 loop reads CSADRENTGELFF. The CDR3 DNA reads TGCAGCGCGGACAGGGAGAACACCGGGGAGCTGTTTTTT.

Note on this clonotype: A much larger clone sits a single nucleotide away, making a read error possible. V usage is TRBV7-9 and J usage is TRBJ1-2; D may be TRBD1 (5 bases). CDR3 length: 13 amino acids. Germline V gene data show CDR1 as SEHNR and CDR2 as FQNEAQ (reference sequence). Trimming removed 5 bases from V and 6 bases from J, with 13 bases in between. The CDR3 DNA reads as TGTGCCAGCAGCGGGGACCCCTCAGATGGCTACACCTTC. This encodes CASSGDPSDGYTF.

This clonotype turned up a few times. The chain combines TRBV29-1 with TRBJ2-5; tentatively, D is TRBD2 (6 bases). V was clipped by 1 base and J by 3 bases, with 12 bases between them. The CDR3 consists of 14 residues. From germline, CDR1 is SQVTM and CDR2 ANQGSEA. CDR3 loop: CSVEGWLAEETQYF. The CDR3 bases are TGCAGCGTTGAAGGCTGGTTAGCGGAAGAGACCCAGTACTTC.

The gene calls are TRBV14 and TRBJ1-1; D not resolved. There are 16 residues in the CDR3. V shed 4 bases and J shed 0 bases, with 15 bases lying between them. Looked up from germline, CDR1 is SGHDN and CDR2 is FVKESK. CDR3 DNA: TGTGCCAGCAGCCGCTTACCGACACTTATGAACACTGAAGCTTTCTTT. Translated: CASSRLPTLMNTEAFF.

This clonotype has a handful of counts. The chain has TRBV9 and TRBJ1-5; perhaps TRBD1 as D (5 bases). Trimming took off 3 bases at V and 1 base at J, with 8 bases between the two ends. There are 14 residues in the CDR3. Per the germline V gene, CDR1 is SGDLS and CDR2 is YYNGEE. The DNA of the CDR3 is TGTGCCAGCAGCGAAGGGGACAGCAATCAGCCCCAGCATTTT. It is translated as CASSEGDSNQPQHF.

This clonotype was picked up many times. The genes are TRBV12-3 or TRBV12-4 and TRBJ2-7, with 11 bases matching TRBD1. There are 14 residues in the CDR3. V trimming: 6 bases; J trimming: 6 bases; junction bases outside the gene matches: 7. The CDR3 nucleotides read TGTGCCAGCAGCTGGGGGACAGGGGGAGGCGAGCAGTACTTC. Its translation is CASSWGTGGGEQYF.

This clonotype has ten or more counts. CDR3 sequence reads: CSVRGGYNEQFF. The CDR3 DNA is TGCAGCGTAAGGGGGGGGTACAATGAGCAGTTCTTC. The chain employs TRBV29-1 and TRBJ2-1, with D perhaps matching TRBD2 (7 bases). CDR1 is SQVTM, CDR2 ANQGSEA, per germline. This CDR3 spans 12 amino acids. V shed 6 bases and J shed 4 bases, with 10 bases lying between them.

This chain joins TRBV7-9 and TRBJ2-5; 10 positions match TRBD1. This CDR3 has 15 amino acids. V lost 5 bases, J lost 4 bases, and 7 bases stayed unmatched. Germline V lookup: CDR1 SEHNR, CDR2 FQNEAQ (reference sequence). Here the CDR3 DNA reads TGTGCCAGCAGCCTGCGGGACAGGGGAGTAGAGACCCAGTACTTC. It yields the protein CASSLRDRGVETQYF. The full variable domain, rest sourced from reference TRBV7-9 and TRBJ2-5, is DTGVSQNPRHKITKRGQNVTFRCDPISEHNRLYWYRQTLGQGPEFLTYFQNEAQLEKSRLLSDRFSAERPKGSFSTLEIQRTEQGDSAMYLCASSLRDRGVETQYFGPGTRLLVL.

This rearrangement joins TRBV4-3 to TRBJ2-2, with D perhaps TRBD2 (7 bases). This CDR3 is 15 amino acids long. Trimming removed 0 bases at V and 6 bases at J, with 11 bases between. Germline V CDR1 and CDR2: LGHNA, YSLEER. The CDR3 DNA follows: TGCGCCAGCAGCCAAGATAGGGGGGGGCCCGGGGAGCTGTTTTTT. As protein: CASSQDRGGPGELFF.

The chain employs TRBV25-1 and TRBJ1-2; 10 bases are a match to TRBD1. This CDR3 spans 15 amino acids. From germline, CDR1 is MGHDK and CDR2 SYGVNS. Trimming cost V 3 bases and J 9 bases; bases outside gene matches: 10. The CDR3 nucleotides read TGTGCCAGCAGTGATCCCCGGGACAGGGGAAAGCGCTACACCTTC. This sequence encodes CASSDPRDRGKRYTF.

The chain combines TRBV28 with TRBJ2-7, with 7 bases aligning to TRBD2. The CDR3 is 15 residues long. Germline V CDR1 and CDR2: MDHEN, SYDVKM. J lost 3 bases, V lost 5 bases, and 10 bases had no gene match. DNA of the CDR3: TGTGCCAGCAGTCCCGCCGGGGGGTCCCGCTACGAGCAGTACTTC. Its translation: CASSPAGGSRYEQYF. Supplemented by reference TRBV28 and TRBJ2-7, the full variable domain reads DVKVTQSSRYLVKRTGEKVFLECVQDMDHENMFWYRQDPGLGLRLIYFSYDVKMKEKGDIPEGYSVSREKKERFSLILESASTNQTSMYLCASSPAGGSRYEQYFGPGTRLTVT.

The rearrangement joins TRBV20-1 to TRBJ2-7; D unclear. Looked up from germline, CDR1 is DFQATT and CDR2 is SNEGSKA (reference sequence). The CDR3 covers 13 residues. V lost 3 bases to trimming and J lost 1 base, with 10 bases between them. The DNA of the CDR3 is TGCAGTGCTAGGAAGCCAGAATCCTACGAGCAGTACTTC. Translation: CSARKPESYEQYF.

The chain couples TRBV7-2 to TRBJ2-1; no clear D. The CDR3 is 12 residues long. Trimming stripped 5 bases from V and 6 bases from J, with 8 bases between. Looked up from germline, CDR1 is SGHTA and CDR2 is FQGNSA. CDR3 in amino acids: CASSPSLNEQFF. CDR3 DNA: TGTGCCAGCAGCCCCTCACTCAATGAGCAGTTCTTC.